These 9 T cell receptor beta chains originate from one sample sequenced in a study of T cells in Graves' hyperthyroidism and ophthalmopathy. TCR beta CDR3 regions were amplified from RNA transcripts. An initial round of RT-PCR targeting the TCR CDR3 relied on the HTBI primer set. TCRdb reanalysed the multiplex PCR reads using MiXCR and keeps one entry per CDR3 protein. The table has 350,000 to 450,000 distinct CDR3 sequences, about 18% seen once. The sequenced material came from blood. The origin of the receptors is a young woman with Graves' hyperthyroidism that later progressed to Graves' ophthalmopathy.

This clonotype has ten or more counts. V usage is TRBV2 and J usage is TRBJ1-1; D ambiguous. CDR3 size: 14 residues. Germline V gives CDR1 SNHLY, CDR2 FYNNEI. With 6 bases removed from V and 3 bases from J, the gap between germline ends came to 14 bases. CDR3 sequence: CASRRPTADTEAFF. In DNA form, the CDR3 reads TGTGCCAGCAGAAGACCTACGGCGGACACTGAAGCTTTCTTT.

The chain links TRBV28 to TRBJ2-7; possibly TRBD2 for D (6 bases). V was trimmed by 11 bases and J by 2 bases, leaving 13 bases between them. The CDR3 is 12 residues long. Germline V gene lookup returns CDR1 MDHEN and CDR2 SYDVKM. DNA of the CDR3: TGTGCCTCGGGGGAGAGGACCTACGAGCAGTACTTC. This encodes CASGERTYEQYF. Drawing the rest from reference TRBV28 and TRBJ2-7, the complete variable domain is DVKVTQSSRYLVKRTGEKVFLECVQDMDHENMFWYRQDPGLGLRLIYFSYDVKMKEKGDIPEGYSVSREKKERFSLILESASTNQTSMYLCASGERTYEQYFGPGTRLTVT.

About this clonotype: It may be a read error: a sequence one base away is much more abundant. The chain carries TRBV27 and TRBJ2-2, with a weak D call TRBD1 (5 bases). Germline lookup yields CDR1 MNHEY and CDR2 SMNVEV (reference sequence). V was pared by 6 bases and J by 6 bases, with 11 bases between. CDR3 length: 13 residues. The CDR3 bases are TGTGCCAGCAGACCGGAAGGGGCCGGGGAGCTGTTTTTT. Translating it yields CASRPEGAGELFF.

In its sample, this clonotype was seen many times. The CDR3, as DNA: TGTGCCAGCAGCACCCGGGACAGGGGATTTCTTTCACTCTCTGGAAACACCATATATTTT. It is translated as CASSTRDRGFLSLSGNTIYF. V usage is TRBV12-3 or TRBV12-4 and J usage is TRBJ1-3, with 10 bases fitting TRBD1. The CDR3 is 20 amino acids. The trim removed 6 bases at V and 0 bases at J, leaving 17 bases unmatched.

This clonotype was recorded many times. V is TRBV27 and J is TRBJ1-1, with no clear D. V dropped 2 bases and J dropped 6 bases, with 10 bases sitting between them. Looked up from germline, CDR1 is MNHEY and CDR2 is SMNVEV (reference sequence). The CDR3 is 13 amino acids. CDR3 nucleotides: TGTGCCAGCAGTTTAGTTTTCGGGGCTGAAGCTTTCTTT. Translating it yields CASSLVFGAEAFF.

The chain couples TRBV7-2 to TRBJ2-3; D remains unclear. The CDR3 has 13 residues. Trimming left V 8 bases short and J 1 base short, with 10 bases between. From germline, CDR1 is SGHTA and CDR2 FQGNSA. For the CDR3, the DNA is TGTGCCAGCGGCTGGCGTGGCACAGATACGCAGTATTTT. This sequence encodes CASGWRGTDTQYF.

The gene calls are TRBV6-1 and TRBJ2-2; weak D call: TRBD2 (6 bases). The CDR3 is 15 residues long. Germline CDR1 reads MNHNS; CDR2 reads SASEGT. The germline V and J ends were trimmed by 8 bases and 4 bases, with 17 bases remaining between them. The CDR3 bases are TGTGCCAGCTGCCTAACGGGAGTAAGCACCGGGGAGCTGTTTTTT. It codes for CASCLTGVSTGELFF.

Of note for this clonotype: At one of its ends the junction is not consistent with the germline gene, which may arise from a read error. The V gene is TRBV20-1, the J gene TRBJ1-5; a possible D gene is TRBD1 (6 bases). Germline CDR1 and CDR2: DFQATT and SNEGSKA (reference sequence). The CDR3 length is 14 residues. CDR3 nucleotide sequence: TGCAGTGCCAGCAGGGGCCCTCCGGATCAGCCCCGGCATTTT. Its protein product is CSASRGPPDQPRHF.

This clonotype appeared many times. The chain links TRBV19 to TRBJ1-1; possible D gene TRBD1, 5 bases. The V end was cut by 5 bases, the J end by 0 bases, with 16 bases between. This CDR3 has 16 residues. Per the germline V gene, CDR1 is LNHDA and CDR2 is SQIVND (reference sequence). CDR3 sequence reads: CASSPMSQGLNTEAFF. The CDR3 DNA reads TGTGCCAGTAGTCCCATGTCGCAGGGATTGAACACTGAAGCTTTCTTT.